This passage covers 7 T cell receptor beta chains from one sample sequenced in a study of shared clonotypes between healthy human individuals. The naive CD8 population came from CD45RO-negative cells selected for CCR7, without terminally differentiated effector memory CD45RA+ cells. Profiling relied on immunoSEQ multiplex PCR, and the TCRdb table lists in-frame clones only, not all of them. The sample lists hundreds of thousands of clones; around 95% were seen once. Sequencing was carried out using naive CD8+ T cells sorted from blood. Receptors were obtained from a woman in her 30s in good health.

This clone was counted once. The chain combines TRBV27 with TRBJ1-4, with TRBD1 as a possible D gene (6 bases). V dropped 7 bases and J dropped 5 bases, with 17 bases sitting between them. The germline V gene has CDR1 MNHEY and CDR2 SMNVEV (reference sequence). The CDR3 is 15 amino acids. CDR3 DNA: TGTGCCAGCACCACGGGGGCCTCTAGGAATGAAAAACTGTTTTTT. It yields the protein CASTTGASRNEKLFF.

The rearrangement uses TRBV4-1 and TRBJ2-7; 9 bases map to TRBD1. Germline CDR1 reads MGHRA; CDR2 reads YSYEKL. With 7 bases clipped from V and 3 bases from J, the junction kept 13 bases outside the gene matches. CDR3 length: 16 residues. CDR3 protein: CASTPRSGQGLYEQYF. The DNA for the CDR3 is TGCGCCAGCACCCCCCGGTCGGGACAGGGACTCTACGAGCAGTACTTC.

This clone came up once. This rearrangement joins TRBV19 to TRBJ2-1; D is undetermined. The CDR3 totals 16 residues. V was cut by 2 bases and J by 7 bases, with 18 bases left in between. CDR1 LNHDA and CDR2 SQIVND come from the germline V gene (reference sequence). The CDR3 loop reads CASSIFQARTRNEQFF. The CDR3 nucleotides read TGTGCCAGTAGTATATTTCAAGCACGGACCCGGAATGAGCAGTTCTTC.

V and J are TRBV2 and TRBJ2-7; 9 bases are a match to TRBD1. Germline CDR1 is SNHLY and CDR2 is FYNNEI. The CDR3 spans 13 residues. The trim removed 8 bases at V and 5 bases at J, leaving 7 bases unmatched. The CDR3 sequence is CASEGQGSHEQYF. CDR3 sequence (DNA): TGTGCCAGCGAAGGACAGGGGAGCCACGAGCAGTACTTC.

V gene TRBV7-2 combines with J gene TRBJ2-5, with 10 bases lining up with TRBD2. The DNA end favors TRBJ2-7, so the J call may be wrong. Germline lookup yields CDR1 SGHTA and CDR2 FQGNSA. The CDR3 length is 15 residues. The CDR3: CASSWTSGPSYEQYF. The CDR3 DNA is TGTGCCAGCAGCTGGACTAGCGGTCCCTCTTACGAGCAGTACTTC.

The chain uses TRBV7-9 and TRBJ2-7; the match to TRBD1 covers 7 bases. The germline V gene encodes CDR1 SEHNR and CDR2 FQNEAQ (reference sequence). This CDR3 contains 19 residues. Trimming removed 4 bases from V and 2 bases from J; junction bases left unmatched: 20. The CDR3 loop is CASSSSNPHDRVRPYEQYF. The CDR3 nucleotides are TGTGCCAGCAGCTCCTCGAACCCGCACGACAGGGTACGCCCCTACGAGCAGTACTTC.

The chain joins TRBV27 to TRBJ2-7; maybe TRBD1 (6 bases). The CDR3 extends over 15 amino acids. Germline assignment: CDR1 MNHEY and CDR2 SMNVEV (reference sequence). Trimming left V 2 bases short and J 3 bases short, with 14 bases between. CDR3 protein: CASSLPGEAFYEQYF. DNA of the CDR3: TGTGCCAGCAGTTTACCAGGGGAAGCCTTCTACGAGCAGTACTTC.